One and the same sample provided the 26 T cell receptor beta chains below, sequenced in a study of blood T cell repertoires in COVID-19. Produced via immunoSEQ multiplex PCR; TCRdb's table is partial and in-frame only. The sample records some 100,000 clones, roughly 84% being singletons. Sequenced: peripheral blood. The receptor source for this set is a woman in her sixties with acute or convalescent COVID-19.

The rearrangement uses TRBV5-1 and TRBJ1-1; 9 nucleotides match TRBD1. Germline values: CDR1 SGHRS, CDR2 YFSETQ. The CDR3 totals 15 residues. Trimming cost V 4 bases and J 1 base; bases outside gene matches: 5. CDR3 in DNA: TGCGCCAGCAGCAAAGACAGGGGGAGGAACACTGAAGCTTTCTTT. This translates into CASSKDRGRNTEAFF.

The DNA for the CDR3 is TGTGCCAGCAGCCAAGTGGCTTACGAGCAGTACTTC. It translates to CASSQVAYEQYF. The chain links TRBV3-1 (or the pseudogene TRBV3-2) to TRBJ2-7; no reliable D call. The CDR3 spans 12 residues. Per germline, CDR1 LGHDT and CDR2 YNNKEL (reference sequence). Trimming took 1 base from V and 4 from J, leaving 5 bases between them.

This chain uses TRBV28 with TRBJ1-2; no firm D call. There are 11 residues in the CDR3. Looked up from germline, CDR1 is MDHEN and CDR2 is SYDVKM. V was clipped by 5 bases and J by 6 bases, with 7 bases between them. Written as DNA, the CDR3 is TGTGCCAGCAGTCCATCGGATGGCTACACCTTC. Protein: CASSPSDGYTF.

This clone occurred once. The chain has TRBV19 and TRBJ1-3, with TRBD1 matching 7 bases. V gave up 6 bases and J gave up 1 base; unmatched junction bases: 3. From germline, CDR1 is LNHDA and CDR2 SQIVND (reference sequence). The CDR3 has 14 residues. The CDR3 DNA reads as TGTGCCAGTAGAACAGGGGCTTCTGGAAACACCATATATTTT. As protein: CASRTGASGNTIYF.

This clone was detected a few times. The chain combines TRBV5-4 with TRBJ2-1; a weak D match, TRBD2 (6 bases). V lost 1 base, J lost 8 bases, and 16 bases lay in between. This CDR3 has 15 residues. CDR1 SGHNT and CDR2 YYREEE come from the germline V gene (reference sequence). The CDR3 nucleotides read TGTGCCAGCAGCTTGTGGGGACTCGTATCCGATGAGCAGTTCTTC. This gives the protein CASSLWGLVSDEQFF.

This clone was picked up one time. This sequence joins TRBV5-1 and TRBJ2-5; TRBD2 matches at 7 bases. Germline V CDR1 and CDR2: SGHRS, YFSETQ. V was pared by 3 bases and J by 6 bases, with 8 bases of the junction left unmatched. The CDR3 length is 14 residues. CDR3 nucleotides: TGCGCCAGCAGCTGGGAGGGCAGATCGCAGACCCAGTACTTC. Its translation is CASSWEGRSQTQYF. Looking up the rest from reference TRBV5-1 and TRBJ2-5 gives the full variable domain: KAGVTQTPRYLIKTRGQQVTLSCSPISGHRSVSWYQQTPGQGLQFLFEYFSETQRNKGNFPGRFSGRQFSNSRSEMNVSTLELGDSALYLCASSWEGRSQTQYFGPGTRLLVL.

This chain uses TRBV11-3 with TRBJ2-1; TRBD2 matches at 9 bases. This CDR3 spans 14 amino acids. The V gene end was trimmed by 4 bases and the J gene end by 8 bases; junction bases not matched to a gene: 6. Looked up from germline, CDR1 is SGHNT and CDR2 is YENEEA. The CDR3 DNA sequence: TGTGCCAGCAGCTCACGCGGGGGGGCGGATGAGCAGTTCTTC. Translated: CASSSRGGADEQFF.

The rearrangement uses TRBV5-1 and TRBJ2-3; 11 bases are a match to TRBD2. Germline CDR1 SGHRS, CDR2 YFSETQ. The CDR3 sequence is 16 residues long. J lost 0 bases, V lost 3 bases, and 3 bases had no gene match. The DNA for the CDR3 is TGCGCCAGCAGCTCGGGACTAGCGGCGAGCACAGATACGCAGTATTTT. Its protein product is CASSSGLAASTDTQYF.

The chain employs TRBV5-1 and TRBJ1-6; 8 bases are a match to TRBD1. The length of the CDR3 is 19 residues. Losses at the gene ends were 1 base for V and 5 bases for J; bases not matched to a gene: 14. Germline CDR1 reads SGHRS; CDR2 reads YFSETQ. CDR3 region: CASSLWQLTTGGDNSPLHF. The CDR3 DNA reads TGCGCCAGCAGCTTGTGGCAACTCACAACAGGGGGGGATAATTCACCCCTCCACTTT. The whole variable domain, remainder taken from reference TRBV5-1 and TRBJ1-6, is KAGVTQTPRYLIKTRGQQVTLSCSPISGHRSVSWYQQTPGQGLQFLFEYFSETQRNKGNFPGRFSGRQFSNSRSEMNVSTLELGDSALYLCASSLWQLTTGGDNSPLHFGNGTRLTVT.

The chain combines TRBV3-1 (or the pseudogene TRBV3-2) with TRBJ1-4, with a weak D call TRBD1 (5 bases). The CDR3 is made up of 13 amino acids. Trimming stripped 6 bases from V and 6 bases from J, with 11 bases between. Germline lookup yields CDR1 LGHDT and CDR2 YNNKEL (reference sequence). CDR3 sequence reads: CASRLDSYEKLFF. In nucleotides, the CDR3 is TGTGCCAGCAGGCTTGACAGTTATGAAAAACTGTTTTTT.

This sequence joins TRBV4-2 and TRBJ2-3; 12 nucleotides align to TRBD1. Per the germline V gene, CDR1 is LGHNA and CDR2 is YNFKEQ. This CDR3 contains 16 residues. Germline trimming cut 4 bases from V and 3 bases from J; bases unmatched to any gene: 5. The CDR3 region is CASSLRDRGLTDTQYF. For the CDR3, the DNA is TGTGCCAGCAGCCTGAGGGACAGGGGGCTGACAGATACGCAGTATTTT.

CDR3 DNA sequence: TGTGCCAGCAGTTTTAGGGGTTCTAGTGGTAGGGCTTTCTTT. This translates into CASSFRGSSGRAFF. This chain uses TRBV27 with TRBJ1-1; TRBD1 is a possible D gene (5 bases). From germline, CDR1 is MNHEY and CDR2 SMNVEV (reference sequence). Trimming removed 3 bases at V and 11 bases at J, with 19 bases between. This CDR3 is 14 amino acids long.

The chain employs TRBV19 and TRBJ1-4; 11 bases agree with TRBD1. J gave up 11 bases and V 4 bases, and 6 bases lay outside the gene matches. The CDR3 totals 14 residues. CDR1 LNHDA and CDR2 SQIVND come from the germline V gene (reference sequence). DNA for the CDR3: TGTGCCAGTAGTAGGGACAGGGGGAGGTCGAAACTGTTTTTT. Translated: CASSRDRGRSKLFF.

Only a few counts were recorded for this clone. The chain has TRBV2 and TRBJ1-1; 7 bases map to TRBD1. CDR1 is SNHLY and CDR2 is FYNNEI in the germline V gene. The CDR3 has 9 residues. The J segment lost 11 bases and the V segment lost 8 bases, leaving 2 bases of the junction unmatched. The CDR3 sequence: CASGQVAFF. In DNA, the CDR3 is TGTGCCAGCGGACAGGTGGCTTTCTTT.

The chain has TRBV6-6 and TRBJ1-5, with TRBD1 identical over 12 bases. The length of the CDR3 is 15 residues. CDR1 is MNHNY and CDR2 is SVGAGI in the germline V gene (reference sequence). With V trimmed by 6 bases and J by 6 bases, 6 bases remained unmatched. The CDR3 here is CASRDPGQGAQPQHF. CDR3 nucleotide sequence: TGTGCCAGCAGAGATCCGGGACAGGGGGCTCAGCCCCAGCATTTT.

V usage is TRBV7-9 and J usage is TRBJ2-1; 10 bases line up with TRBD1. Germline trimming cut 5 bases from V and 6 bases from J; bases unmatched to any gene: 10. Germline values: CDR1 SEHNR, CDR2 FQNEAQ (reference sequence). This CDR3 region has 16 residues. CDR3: CASSPLPWTGGNEQFF. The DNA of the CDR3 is TGTGCCAGCAGCCCCCTCCCCTGGACAGGGGGCAATGAGCAGTTCTTC.

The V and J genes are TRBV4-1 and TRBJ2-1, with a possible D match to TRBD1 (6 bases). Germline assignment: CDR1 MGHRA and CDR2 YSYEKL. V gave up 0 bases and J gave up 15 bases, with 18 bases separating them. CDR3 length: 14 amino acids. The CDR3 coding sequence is TGCGCCAGCAGCCAAGATCGGGACACACTCAGTCCGTTCTTC. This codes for CASSQDRDTLSPFF.

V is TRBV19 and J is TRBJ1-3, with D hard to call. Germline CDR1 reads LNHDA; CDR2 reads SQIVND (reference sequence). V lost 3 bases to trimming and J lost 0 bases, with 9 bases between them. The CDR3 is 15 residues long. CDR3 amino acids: CASSISDTSGNTIYF. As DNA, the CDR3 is TGTGCCAGTAGTATTTCAGATACCTCTGGAAACACCATATATTTT.

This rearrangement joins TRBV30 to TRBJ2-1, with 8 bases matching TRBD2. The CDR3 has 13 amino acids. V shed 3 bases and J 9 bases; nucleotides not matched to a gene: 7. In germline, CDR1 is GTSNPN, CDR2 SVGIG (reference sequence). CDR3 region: CAWSERTSTEQFF. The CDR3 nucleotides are TGTGCCTGGAGCGAAAGGACTAGCACTGAGCAGTTCTTC.

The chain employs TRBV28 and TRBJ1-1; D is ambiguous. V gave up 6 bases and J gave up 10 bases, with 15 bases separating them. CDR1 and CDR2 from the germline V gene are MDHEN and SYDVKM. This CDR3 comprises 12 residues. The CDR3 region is CASSTPTGGAFF. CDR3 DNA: TGTGCCAGCAGCACCCCAACGGGTGGAGCTTTCTTT.

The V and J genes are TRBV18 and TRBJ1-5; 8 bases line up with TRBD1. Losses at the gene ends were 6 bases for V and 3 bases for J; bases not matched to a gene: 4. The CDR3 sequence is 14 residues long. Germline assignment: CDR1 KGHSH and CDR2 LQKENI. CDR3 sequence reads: CASSRTGTNQPQHF. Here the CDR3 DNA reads TGTGCCAGCTCGCGGACAGGGACCAATCAGCCCCAGCATTTT.

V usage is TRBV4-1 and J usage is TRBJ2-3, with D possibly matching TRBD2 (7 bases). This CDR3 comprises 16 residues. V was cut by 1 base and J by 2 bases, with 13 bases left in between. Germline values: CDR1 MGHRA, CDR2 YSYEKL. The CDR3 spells CASSQARGGNTDTQYF. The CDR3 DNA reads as TGCGCCAGCAGCCAAGCGAGGGGGGGAAACACAGATACGCAGTATTTT.

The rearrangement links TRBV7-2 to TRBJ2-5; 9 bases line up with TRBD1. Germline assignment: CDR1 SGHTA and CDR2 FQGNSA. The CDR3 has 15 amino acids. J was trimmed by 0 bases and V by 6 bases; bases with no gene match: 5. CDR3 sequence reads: CASRPDRGYQETQYF. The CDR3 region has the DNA TGTGCCAGCAGGCCCGACAGGGGGTACCAAGAGACCCAGTACTTC.

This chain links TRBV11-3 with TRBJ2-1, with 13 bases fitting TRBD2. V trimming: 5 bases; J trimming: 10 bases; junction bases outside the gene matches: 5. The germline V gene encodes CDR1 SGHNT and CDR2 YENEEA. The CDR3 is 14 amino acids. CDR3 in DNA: TGTGCCAGCAGCCGGACTAGCGGGGGCTCGGAGCAGTTCTTC. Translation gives CASSRTSGGSEQFF.

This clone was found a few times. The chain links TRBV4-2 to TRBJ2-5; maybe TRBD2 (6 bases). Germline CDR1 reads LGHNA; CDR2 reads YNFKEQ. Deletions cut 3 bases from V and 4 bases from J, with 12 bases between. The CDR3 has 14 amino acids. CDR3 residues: CASSHPGGRETQYF. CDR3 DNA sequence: TGTGCCAGCAGCCACCCCGGGGGACGAGAGACCCAGTACTTC.

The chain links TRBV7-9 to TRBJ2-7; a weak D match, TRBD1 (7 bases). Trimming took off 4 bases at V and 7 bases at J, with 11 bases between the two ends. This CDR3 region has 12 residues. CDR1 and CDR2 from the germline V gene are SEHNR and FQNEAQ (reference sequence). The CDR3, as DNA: TGTGCCAGCAGCTGGAGGGGACAGGAGCAGTACTTC. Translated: CASSWRGQEQYF. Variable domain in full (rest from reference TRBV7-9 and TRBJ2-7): DTGVSQNPRHKITKRGQNVTFRCDPISEHNRLYWYRQTLGQGPEFLTYFQNEAQLEKSRLLSDRFSAERPKGSFSTLEIQRTEQGDSAMYLCASSWRGQEQYFGPGTRLTVT.